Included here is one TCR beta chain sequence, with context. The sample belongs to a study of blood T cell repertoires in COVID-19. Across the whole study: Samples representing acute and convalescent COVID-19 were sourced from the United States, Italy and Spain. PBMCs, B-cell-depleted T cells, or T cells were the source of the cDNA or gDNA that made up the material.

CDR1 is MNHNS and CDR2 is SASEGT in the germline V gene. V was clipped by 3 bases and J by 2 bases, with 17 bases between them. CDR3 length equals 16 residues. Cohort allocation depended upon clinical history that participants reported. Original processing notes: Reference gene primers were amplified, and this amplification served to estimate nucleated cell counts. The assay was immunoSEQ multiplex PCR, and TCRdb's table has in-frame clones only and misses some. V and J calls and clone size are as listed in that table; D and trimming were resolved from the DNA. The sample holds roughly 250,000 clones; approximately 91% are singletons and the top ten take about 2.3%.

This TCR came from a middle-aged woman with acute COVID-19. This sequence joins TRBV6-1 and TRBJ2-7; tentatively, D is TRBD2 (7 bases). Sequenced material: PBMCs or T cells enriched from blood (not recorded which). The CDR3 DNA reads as TGTGCCAGCAGTGAGGGACTAACAGGGAACCCCTACGAGCAGTACTTC. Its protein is CASSEGLTGNPYEQYF.